This TCR beta chain emerged from a study of cytotoxic CD8 clonotypes in ibrutinib-treated CLL. V gave up 4 bases and J gave up 9 bases; unmatched junction bases: 7. The CDR3 loop spans 14 amino acids. From germline, CDR1 is LNHDA and CDR2 SQIVND (reference sequence). Assay: immunoSEQ multiplex PCR; the TCRdb copy retains only in-frame clones and omits some. Altogether over 100,000 clones are present, roughly 85% being singletons, with the ten largest covering about 1.9%. The source material was PBMCs, sampled after 24 months of ibrutinib treatment. The chain links TRBV19 to TRBJ1-4; 8 nucleotides line up with TRBD1. The sequence came from a human donor with chronic lymphocytic leukemia. Written as DNA, the CDR3 is TGTGCCAGTAGTAGGGACAGGATTTCCCAAAAACTGTTTTTT. Translation: CASSRDRISQKLFF.